The clone carrying this TCR beta chain occurred many times. Each CDR3 protein gets one entry after TCRdb re-called the 5' RACE reads with MiXCR. Of about 240,000 distinct CDR3 sequences listed, 8% to 10% are singletons. This record comes from a study of CD8 T cells in ankylosing spondylitis. CDR1 and CDR2 from the germline V gene are SEHNR and FQNEAQ (reference sequence). The germline V and J ends were trimmed by 2 bases and 5 bases, with 7 bases remaining between them. This CDR3 spans 13 amino acids. V usage is TRBV7-9 and J usage is TRBJ2-1; no definite D call. Sequenced: blood, either unsorted or a sorted T cell fraction (not recorded which). The receptor was derived from a female donor with ankylosing spondylitis or in good health (not recorded which). The CDR3 nucleotides read TGTGCCAGCAGCTTAAGCCTACACAATGAGCAGTTCTTC. Amino acid sequence: CASSLSLHNEQFF.